Below are 32 T cell receptor beta chains sequenced from a single sample in a study of T-cell reconstitution after alpha-beta-depleted transplantation in children. The TCRbeta library incorporated unique molecular identifiers. Via MiXCR, TCRdb re-called the PCR reads, giving one row per CDR3 protein. The repertoire holds about 98,000 distinct CDR3 sequences, 23% seen once, with 20% to 25% in the top ten. The material sequenced was PBMCs, taken before TCRalphabeta/CD19-depleted stem cell transplant. The receptors originated from a boy between 2 and 10 years old with acute lymphoblastic leukemia, due to receive a stem cell transplant.

The CDR3 spells CASSQRSGPFGTDTQYF. The CDR3 DNA sequence: TGTGCCAGCAGCCAACGTAGCGGACCCTTTGGCACAGATACGCAGTATTTT. The V call is TRBV14, the J call TRBJ2-3; D may be TRBD2 (6 bases). The CDR3 covers 17 residues. The V and J ends lost 2 bases and 1 base respectively, with 16 bases between them. Per germline, CDR1 SGHDN and CDR2 FVKESK.

This clonotype was detected only a few times. This chain joins TRBV4-1 and TRBJ2-1; maybe TRBD2 (6 bases). This CDR3 is built from 18 residues. Looked up from germline, CDR1 is MGHRA and CDR2 is YSYEKL. The V gene lost 0 bases and the J gene lost 2 bases, with 17 bases spanning the gap. The CDR3 spells CASSQDTGGGVPYNEQFF. CDR3 sequence (DNA): TGCGCCAGCAGCCAAGATACTGGCGGAGGGGTCCCCTACAATGAGCAGTTCTTC.

This clonotype was counted a few times. V gene TRBV20-1 combines with J gene TRBJ1-4; TRBD1 matches 9 bases. V shed 5 bases and J 8 bases; nucleotides not matched to a gene: 9. CDR1 is DFQATT and CDR2 is SNEGSKA in the germline V gene (reference sequence). The CDR3 is 14 amino acids. CDR3 sequence: CSALRGQGLEKLFF. In DNA form, the CDR3 reads TGCAGTGCTTTAAGGGGACAGGGCCTAGAAAAACTGTTTTTT.

There are a few counts of this clonotype. V usage is TRBV24-1 and J usage is TRBJ2-3, with 7 bases fitting TRBD2. CDR1 is KGHDR, CDR2 SFDVKD, per germline. Unmatched junction bases numbered 11, after V lost 3 bases and J lost 3 bases. This CDR3 contains 17 residues. The CDR3 nucleotides are TGTGCCACCAGTGATCCCGGACTAGGAAGATGGACAGATACGCAGTATTTT. The encoded protein is CATSDPGLGRWTDTQYF.

The gene calls are TRBV29-1 and TRBJ2-1; perhaps TRBD2 as D (6 bases). Germline CDR1 SQVTM, CDR2 ANQGSEA. CDR3 length: 14 amino acids. Trimming removed 3 bases from V and 7 bases from J, with 16 bases in between. The CDR3 region is CSVEPLAGRNEQFF. For the CDR3, the DNA is TGCAGCGTTGAGCCTTTGGCCGGGAGAAATGAGCAGTTCTTC.

The chain uses TRBV20-1 and TRBJ2-7; TRBD2 is a possible D gene (5 bases). CDR3 length: 14 amino acids. The germline V gene encodes CDR1 DFQATT and CDR2 SNEGSKA (reference sequence). Trimming stripped 0 bases from V and 7 bases from J, with 16 bases between. In nucleotides, the CDR3 is TGCAGTGCTAGAGATCAGCGAGCCACGGGGGAGCAGTACTTC. Translated, it gives CSARDQRATGEQYF.

This clonotype has just a few counts. V and J are TRBV7-8 and TRBJ2-1, with D possibly being TRBD2 (6 bases). V lost 6 bases and J lost 13, with 13 bases in between. The CDR3 has 11 residues. CDR1 and CDR2 from the germline V gene are SGHVS and FQNEAQ. CDR3 coding DNA: TGTGCCAGCAGTTTTGGCGGGACCCAGTTCTTC. This translates into CASSFGGTQFF.

The chain uses TRBV6-5 and TRBJ2-7; D is perhaps TRBD2 (6 bases). Trimming pared 2 bases from V and 5 bases from J, leaving 16 bases between. This CDR3 region has 15 residues. Looked up from germline, CDR1 is MNHEY and CDR2 is SVGAGI. The CDR3 DNA reads TGTGCCAGCAGTTACAGTGCCGGAGGGGCCAACGAGCAGTACTTC. The encoded protein is CASSYSAGGANEQYF.

The chain carries TRBV15 and TRBJ2-3, with a tentative D call TRBD1 (6 bases). The CDR3 consists of 16 residues. Trimming cost V 5 bases and J 0 bases, with 15 bases left between them. Germline CDR1 LNHNV, CDR2 YYDKDF (reference sequence). The CDR3 DNA reads as TGTGCCACCAGCGGTAAAGACAGGCCTAGCACAGATACGCAGTATTTT. Its translation is CATSGKDRPSTDTQYF.

The V and J genes are TRBV7-7 and TRBJ2-5; 8 bases match TRBD2. The length of the CDR3 is 13 residues. With V trimmed by 5 bases and J by 5 bases, 4 bases remained unmatched. Looked up from germline, CDR1 is SSHAT and CDR2 is FNYEAQ (reference sequence). The DNA of the CDR3 is TGTGCCAGCAGCCTGCGACTAGCGGAGACCCAGTACTTC. This encodes CASSLRLAETQYF.

The chain employs TRBV20-1 and TRBJ2-3; 10 bases fit TRBD2. V lost 6 bases and J lost 10; bases outside the gene matches: 7. Germline lookup yields CDR1 DFQATT and CDR2 SNEGSKA (reference sequence). The CDR3 spans 12 residues. The CDR3 reads CSARTSGGSQYF. CDR3 DNA sequence: TGCAGTGCGAGGACTAGCGGAGGTTCGCAGTATTTT.

The chain recombines TRBV9 with TRBJ1-6; the D is unclear. V dropped 3 bases and J dropped 13 bases, with 17 bases sitting between them. CDR1 and CDR2 from the germline V gene are SGDLS and YYNGEE. The CDR3 length is 14 residues. This CDR3 is CASSGNPKLYPLHF. As DNA, the CDR3 is TGTGCCAGCAGCGGTAACCCGAAGTTGTACCCCCTCCACTTT.

This clonotype has just a few counts. DNA of the CDR3: TGCGCCAGCAGCTTGGTAGGTCGAAATAATGAGCAGTTCTTC. This encodes CASSLVGRNNEQFF. The chain is built from TRBV5-1 and TRBJ2-1, with D hard to call. The germline V gene has CDR1 SGHRS and CDR2 YFSETQ. Trimming pared 0 bases from V and 7 bases from J, leaving 11 bases between. CDR3 length: 14 amino acids.

Notes on this clonotype: This likely comes from a read error, as the CDR3 has no conserved phenylalanine or tryptophan at its end. This chain joins TRBV7-2 and TRBJ2-7; 9 bases are shared with TRBD2. The CDR3 spans 15 residues. V was pared by 1 base and J by 3 bases, with 4 bases of the junction left unmatched. Germline-derived CDR1 and CDR2 are SGHTA and FQGNSA. CDR3 residues: CASSLDGTSSYEQYL. The CDR3 DNA sequence: TGTGCCAGCAGCTTAGACGGGACTAGCAGCTACGAGCAGTACTTA.

This rearrangement joins TRBV7-9 to TRBJ2-5, with D hard to call. CDR1 and CDR2 from the germline V gene are SEHNR and FQNEAQ (reference sequence). Trimming shortened V by 2 bases and J by 4 bases, and 5 bases separated the two germline ends. The CDR3 length is 12 residues. Written as DNA, the CDR3 is TGTGCCAGCAGCTTATTCCGAGAGACCCAGTACTTC. It specifies CASSLFRETQYF. Filled out from reference TRBV7-9 and TRBJ2-5, the complete variable domain reads DTGVSQNPRHKITKRGQNVTFRCDPISEHNRLYWYRQTLGQGPEFLTYFQNEAQLEKSRLLSDRFSAERPKGSFSTLEIQRTEQGDSAMYLCASSLFRETQYFGPGTRLLVL.

The chain has TRBV12-3 or TRBV12-4 and TRBJ2-7; D might be TRBD2 (6 bases). The V end was cut by 6 bases, the J end by 0 bases, with 15 bases between. The CDR3 has 15 residues. The DNA for the CDR3 is TGTGCCAGCAGCACCCGGGACTTTAGCTCCTACGAGCAGTACTTC. This translates into CASSTRDFSSYEQYF.

V usage is TRBV12-3 or TRBV12-4 and J usage is TRBJ2-7; D uncertain. The CDR3 runs to 11 residues. The V end was cut by 6 bases, the J end by 4 bases, with 7 bases between. CDR3 residues: CASSPIYEQYF. DNA of the CDR3: TGTGCCAGCAGCCCCATATACGAGCAGTACTTC.

This clonotype was seen a handful of times. One junction end disagrees with the germline gene, perhaps due to a read error. The chain uses TRBV20-1 and TRBJ1-1, with TRBD1 matching over 9 bases. From germline, CDR1 is DFQATT and CDR2 SNEGSKA (reference sequence). CDR3 length equals 15 residues. Here the CDR3 DNA reads TGCAGTGCCAGAGAAGCCGGGACAGGGTATATTGAAGCTTTCTTT. As protein: CSAREAGTGYIEAFF.

This clonotype has more than one count but fewer than ten. The chain employs TRBV10-3 and TRBJ2-6; D not resolved. CDR1 and CDR2 from the germline V gene are ENHRY and SYGVKD. Trimming pared 11 bases from V and 2 bases from J, leaving 7 bases between. This CDR3 comprises 12 residues. Here the CDR3 DNA reads TGTGCCGTTGAGGCTGGGGCCAACGTCCTGACTTTC. Translating gives CAVEAGANVLTF.

This clonotype was seen only a few times. The rearrangement joins TRBV10-3 to TRBJ2-1; D perhaps matches TRBD2 (5 bases). The germline V gene has CDR1 ENHRY and CDR2 SYGVKD. Trimming stripped 7 bases from V and 7 bases from J, with 8 bases between. The CDR3 runs to 11 residues. CDR3 residues: CAINRGNEQFF. CDR3 nucleotides: TGTGCCATCAATCGAGGGAATGAGCAGTTCTTC.

Remarks on this clonotype: This may come from a read error, since a much larger clone is one base off. CDR3 bases: TGCAGTGCTACGCGTCGAGCGGGAAGCACAGATACGCAGTATTTT. Translation gives CSATRRAGSTDTQYF. The J gene is TRBJ2-3, the V gene TRBV20-1, with TRBD2 identical over 7 bases. The ends lost 4 bases at V and 0 bases at J; junction bases unmatched: 7. The germline gives CDR1 DFQATT, CDR2 SNEGSKA (reference sequence). This CDR3 region has 15 residues.

The table lists this clonotype with many counts. The rearrangement links TRBV25-1 to TRBJ2-5, with a weak D call TRBD1 (5 bases). In germline, CDR1 is MGHDK, CDR2 SYGVNS. Trimming removed 3 bases from V and 1 base from J, with 9 bases in between. The CDR3 extends over 14 amino acids. CDR3 DNA: TGTGCCAGCAGTGATGGAGACAGCCAAGAGACCCAGTACTTC. Translating it yields CASSDGDSQETQYF. Full variable domain (outside the CDR3, taken from reference TRBV25-1 and TRBJ2-5): EADIYQTPRYLVIGTGKKITLECSQTMGHDKMYWYQQDPGMELHLIHYSYGVNSTEKGDLSSESTVSRIRTEHFPLTLESARPSHTSQYLCASSDGDSQETQYFGPGTRLLVL.

The chain joins TRBV9 to TRBJ2-5; D remains ambiguous. CDR3 length: 13 amino acids. Per the germline V gene, CDR1 is SGDLS and CDR2 is YYNGEE. Trimming shortened V by 1 base and J by 5 bases, and 9 bases separated the two germline ends. This CDR3 is CASSVSPVETQYF. Written as DNA, the CDR3 is TGTGCCAGCAGCGTATCTCCTGTGGAGACCCAGTACTTC.

The rearrangement links TRBV5-1 to TRBJ2-5; possible D gene TRBD1, 6 bases. Between the trimmed V and J ends, which lost 4 bases and 5 bases, there was a span of 15 bases. Germline V lookup: CDR1 SGHRS, CDR2 YFSETQ. There are 14 residues in the CDR3. The DNA for the CDR3 is TGCGCCAGCAGCCCCCAGGGGAGCAGGGAGACCCAGTACTTC. Translated: CASSPQGSRETQYF.

The chain links TRBV9 to TRBJ2-7, with TRBD2 matching 10 bases. The CDR3 spans 15 residues. V gave up 4 bases and J gave up 4 bases; unmatched junction bases: 8. Per germline, CDR1 SGDLS and CDR2 YYNGEE. For the CDR3, the DNA is TGTGCCAGCAGCTCCGGACTAGCGGAGGAATACGAGCAGTACTTC. This sequence encodes CASSSGLAEEYEQYF.

The V and J genes are TRBV7-9 and TRBJ2-7, with 9 bases aligning to TRBD1. Trimming took 3 bases from V and 0 from J; bases not matched to a gene: 6. The CDR3 extends over 16 amino acids. CDR1 and CDR2 from the germline V gene are SEHNR and FQNEAQ (reference sequence). For the CDR3, the DNA is TGTGCCAGCAGCTTTACCGGGACAGGGACCTCCTACGAGCAGTACTTC. Its translation: CASSFTGTGTSYEQYF.

The rearrangement uses TRBV11-2 and TRBJ2-1, with D perhaps matching TRBD2 (5 bases). Trimming pared 4 bases from V and 5 bases from J, leaving 9 bases between. CDR1 and CDR2 from the germline V gene are SGHAT and FQNNGV. CDR3 length equals 13 residues. The CDR3 sequence is CASSSGLNNEQFF. The CDR3 DNA is TGTGCCAGCAGCTCGGGATTGAACAATGAGCAGTTCTTC.

The chain links TRBV12-3 or TRBV12-4 to TRBJ2-5; TRBD2 agrees at 8 bases. This CDR3 is 17 amino acids long. J was trimmed by 6 bases and V by 3 bases; bases with no gene match: 15. The CDR3 DNA is TGTGCCAGCAGTTTCCCCCCCGGGACTAGGGGATCGAAGACCCAGTACTTC. It translates to CASSFPPGTRGSKTQYF.

This clonotype was seen a handful of times. The chain is built from TRBV20-1 and TRBJ2-7; TRBD1 matches 10 bases. The CDR3 runs to 15 residues. V shed 5 bases and J 1 base; nucleotides not matched to a gene: 8. Germline V lookup: CDR1 DFQATT, CDR2 SNEGSKA (reference sequence). The CDR3, as DNA: TGCAGTGCTTCACCCAGGACAGGGGGGTCCTACGAGCAGTACTTC. It codes for CSASPRTGGSYEQYF.

This clonotype was detected a few times. V and J are TRBV6-1 and TRBJ2-7; TRBD1 matches at 7 bases. The ends lost 3 bases at V and 0 bases at J; junction bases unmatched: 8. Per germline, CDR1 MNHNS and CDR2 SASEGT. The CDR3 has 16 amino acids. The CDR3 spells CASSDFTRQGSYEQYF. The CDR3 DNA follows: TGTGCCAGCAGTGACTTCACCCGACAGGGCTCCTACGAGCAGTACTTC.

This clonotype was counted at least ten times. The CDR3 protein is CASSRDPSSYNEQFF. DNA of the CDR3: TGTGCCAGCAGCCGGGACCCGAGCTCCTACAATGAGCAGTTCTTC. The rearrangement joins TRBV27 to TRBJ2-1, with D perhaps matching TRBD1 or TRBD2 (5 bases each). With 6 bases removed from V and 0 bases from J, the gap between germline ends came to 12 bases. This CDR3 is 15 amino acids long. The germline gives CDR1 MNHEY, CDR2 SMNVEV (reference sequence).

The rearrangement joins TRBV19 to TRBJ1-3; D is unresolved. V dropped 3 bases and J dropped 2 bases, with 11 bases sitting between them. CDR1 LNHDA and CDR2 SQIVND come from the germline V gene (reference sequence). CDR3 length: 15 residues. Here the CDR3 DNA reads TGTGCCAGTAGTATCTACGGAAGTACTGGAAACACCATATATTTT. Amino acids: CASSIYGSTGNTIYF.